Sequencing of this T cell receptor beta chain was carried out in a study of pediatric ulcerative colitis. Study outcomes and limitations: A couple of rectal clonotypes were found only in ulcerative colitis patients, all of them.

On this clone: What it recognizes is unknown.

The protocol was immunoSEQ multiplex PCR, while the TCRdb copy is restricted to in-frame clones and leaves out a portion. The sample has about 60,000 clones, around 87% seen once. Controls: normal colonoscopy findings, no IBD within the following year. The blood sample was taken during the colonoscopy visit. The CDR3 runs to 13 residues. The V gene's germline CDR1 is SEHNR and CDR2 FQNEAQ (reference sequence). V was trimmed by 2 bases and J by 4 bases, leaving 5 bases between them. Sequencing was carried out using blood. V and J are TRBV7-9 and TRBJ2-2; unclear D gene. This receptor was taken from a boy between 10 and 17 years old who was a control in a study of pediatric ulcerative colitis. CDR3 loop: CASSLSSTGELFF. Written as DNA, the CDR3 is TGTGCCAGCAGCTTATCAAGCACCGGGGAGCTGTTTTTT.